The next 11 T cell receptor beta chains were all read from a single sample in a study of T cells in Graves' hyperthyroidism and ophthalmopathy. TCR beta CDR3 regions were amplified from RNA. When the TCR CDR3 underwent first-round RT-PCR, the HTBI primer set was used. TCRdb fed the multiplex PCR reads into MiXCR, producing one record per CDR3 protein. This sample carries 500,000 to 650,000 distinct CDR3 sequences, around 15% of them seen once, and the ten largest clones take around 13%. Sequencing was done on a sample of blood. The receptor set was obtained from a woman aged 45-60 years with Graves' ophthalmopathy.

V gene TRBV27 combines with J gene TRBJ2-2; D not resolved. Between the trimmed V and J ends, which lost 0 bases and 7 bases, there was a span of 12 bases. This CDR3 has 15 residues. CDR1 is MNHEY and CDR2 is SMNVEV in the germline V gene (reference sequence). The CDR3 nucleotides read TGTGCCAGCAGTTTATCGTTGGGAAGTTTCGGGGAGCTGTTTTTT. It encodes CASSLSLGSFGELFF.

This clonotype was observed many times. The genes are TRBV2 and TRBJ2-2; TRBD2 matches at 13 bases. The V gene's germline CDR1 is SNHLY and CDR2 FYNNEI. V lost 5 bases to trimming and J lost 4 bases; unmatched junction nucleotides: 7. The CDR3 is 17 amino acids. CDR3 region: CASSQKGTSGTTGELFF. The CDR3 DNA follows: TGTGCCAGCAGTCAAAAAGGGACTAGCGGGACCACCGGGGAGCTGTTTTTT. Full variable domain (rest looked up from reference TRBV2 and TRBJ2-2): EPEVTQTPSHQVTQMGQEVILRCVPISNHLYFYWYRQILGQKVEFLVSFYNNEISEKSEIFDDQFSVERPDGSNFTLKIRSTKLEDSAMYFCASSQKGTSGTTGELFFGEGSRLTVL.

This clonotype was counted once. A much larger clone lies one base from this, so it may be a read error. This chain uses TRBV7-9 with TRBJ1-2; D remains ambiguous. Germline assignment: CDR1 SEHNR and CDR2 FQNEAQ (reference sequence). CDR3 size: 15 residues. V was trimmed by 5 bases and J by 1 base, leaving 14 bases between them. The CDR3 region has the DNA TGTGCCAGCAGCAGCCCGCATAGGGTTAACTATGGCTACACCTTC. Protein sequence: CASSSPHRVNYGYTF. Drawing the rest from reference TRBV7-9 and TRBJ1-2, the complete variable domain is DTGVSQNPRHKITKRGQNVTFRCDPISEHNRLYWYRQTLGQGPEFLTYFQNEAQLEKSRLLSDRFSAERPKGSFSTLEIQRTEQGDSAMYLCASSSPHRVNYGYTFGSGTRLTVV.

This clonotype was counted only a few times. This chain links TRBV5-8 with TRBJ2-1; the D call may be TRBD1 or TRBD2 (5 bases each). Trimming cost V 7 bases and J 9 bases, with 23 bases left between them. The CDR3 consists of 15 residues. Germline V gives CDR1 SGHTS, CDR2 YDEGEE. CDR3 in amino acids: CASPSGIGASGEQFF. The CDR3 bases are TGTGCCAGCCCTTCCGGGATTGGGGCATCAGGTGAGCAGTTCTTC.

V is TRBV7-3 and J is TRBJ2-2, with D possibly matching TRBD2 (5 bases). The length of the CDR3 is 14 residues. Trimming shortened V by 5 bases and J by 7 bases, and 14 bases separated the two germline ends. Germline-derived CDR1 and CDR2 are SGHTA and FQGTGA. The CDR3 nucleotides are TGTGCCAGCAGCCTTACGGGGATTGGCGGGGAGCTGTTTTTT. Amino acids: CASSLTGIGGELFF.

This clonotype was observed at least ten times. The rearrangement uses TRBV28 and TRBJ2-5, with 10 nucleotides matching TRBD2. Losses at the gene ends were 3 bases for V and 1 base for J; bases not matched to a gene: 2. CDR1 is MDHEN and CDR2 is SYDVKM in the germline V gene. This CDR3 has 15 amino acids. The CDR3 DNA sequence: TGTGCCAGCAGTTTTAGCGGGAGGACCCAAGAGACCCAGTACTTC. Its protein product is CASSFSGRTQETQYF.

CDR3 loop: CASSQGSARVNEQFF. The CDR3 DNA reads TGCGCCAGCAGCCAAGGTTCCGCCAGGGTCAATGAGCAGTTCTTC. This rearrangement joins TRBV4-1 to TRBJ2-1; the D gene is possibly TRBD1 (5 bases). The CDR3 loop spans 15 amino acids. The V and J ends lost 1 base and 6 bases respectively, with 13 bases between them. The germline CDR1 and CDR2 sequences are MGHRA and YSYEKL.

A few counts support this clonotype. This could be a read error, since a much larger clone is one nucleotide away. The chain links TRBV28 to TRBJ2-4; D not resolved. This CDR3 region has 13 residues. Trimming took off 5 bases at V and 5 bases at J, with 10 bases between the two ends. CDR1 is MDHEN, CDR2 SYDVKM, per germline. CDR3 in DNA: TGTGCCAGCAGTGCCGGACGCCAAAACATTCAGTACTTC. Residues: CASSAGRQNIQYF.

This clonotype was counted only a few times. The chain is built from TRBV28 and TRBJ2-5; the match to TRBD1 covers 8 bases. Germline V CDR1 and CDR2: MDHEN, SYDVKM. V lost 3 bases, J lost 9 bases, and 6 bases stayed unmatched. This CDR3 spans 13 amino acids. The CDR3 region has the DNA TGTGCCAGCAGTTTTGACAGGGGATCACCCCAGTACTTC. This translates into CASSFDRGSPQYF.

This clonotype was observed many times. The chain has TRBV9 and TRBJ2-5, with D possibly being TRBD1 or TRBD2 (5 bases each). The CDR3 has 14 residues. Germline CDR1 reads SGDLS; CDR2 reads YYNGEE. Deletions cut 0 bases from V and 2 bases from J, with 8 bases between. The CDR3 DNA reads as TGTGCCAGCAGCGTAGGGGGGAAACAAGAGACCCAGTACTTC. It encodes CASSVGGKQETQYF.

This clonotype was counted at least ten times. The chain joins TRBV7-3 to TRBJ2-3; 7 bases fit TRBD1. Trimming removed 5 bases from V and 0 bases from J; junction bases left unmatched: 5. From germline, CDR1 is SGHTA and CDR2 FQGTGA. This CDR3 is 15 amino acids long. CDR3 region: CASSLQGPSTDTQYF. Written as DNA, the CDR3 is TGTGCCAGCAGCCTACAGGGGCCTAGCACAGATACGCAGTATTTT.